Detailed here is one TCR beta chain. The sample comes from a study of OX40 agonist ivuxolimab in advanced cancers. Clones were sequenced by immunoSEQ multiplex PCR, and TCRdb holds only the in-frame ones, with some missing. The table shows approximately 76,000 clones, with more than 85% occurring only once. V was trimmed by 6 bases and J by 3 bases, leaving 14 bases between them. This CDR3 is built from 15 residues. Germline lookup yields CDR1 SGHTA and CDR2 FQGTGA. The TCR sequence derives from an adult with an advanced solid tumor such as melanoma, head and neck, liver or kidney cancer. The sample in question was CD4+ or CD8+ T cells sorted from blood, obtained in a trial of the OX40 agonist ivuxolimab. The rearrangement joins TRBV7-3 to TRBJ2-2, with D unresolved. This CDR3 reads CASRRIRRDTGELFF. In DNA, the CDR3 is TGTGCCAGCAGGCGGATCCGACGGGACACCGGGGAGCTGTTTTTT.